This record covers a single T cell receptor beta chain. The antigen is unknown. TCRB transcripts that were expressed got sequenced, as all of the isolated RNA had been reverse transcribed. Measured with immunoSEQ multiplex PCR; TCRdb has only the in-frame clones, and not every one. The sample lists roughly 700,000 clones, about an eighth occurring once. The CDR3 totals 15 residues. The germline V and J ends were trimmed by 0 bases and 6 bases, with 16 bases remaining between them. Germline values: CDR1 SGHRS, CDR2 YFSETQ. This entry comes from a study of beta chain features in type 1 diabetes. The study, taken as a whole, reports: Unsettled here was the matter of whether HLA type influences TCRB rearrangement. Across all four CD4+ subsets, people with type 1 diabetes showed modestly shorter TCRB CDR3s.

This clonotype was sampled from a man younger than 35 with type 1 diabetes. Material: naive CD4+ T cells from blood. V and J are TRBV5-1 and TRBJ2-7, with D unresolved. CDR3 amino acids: CASSLEVGSTGEQYF. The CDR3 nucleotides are TGCGCCAGCAGCTTGGAAGTAGGCTCCACGGGCGAGCAGTACTTC.